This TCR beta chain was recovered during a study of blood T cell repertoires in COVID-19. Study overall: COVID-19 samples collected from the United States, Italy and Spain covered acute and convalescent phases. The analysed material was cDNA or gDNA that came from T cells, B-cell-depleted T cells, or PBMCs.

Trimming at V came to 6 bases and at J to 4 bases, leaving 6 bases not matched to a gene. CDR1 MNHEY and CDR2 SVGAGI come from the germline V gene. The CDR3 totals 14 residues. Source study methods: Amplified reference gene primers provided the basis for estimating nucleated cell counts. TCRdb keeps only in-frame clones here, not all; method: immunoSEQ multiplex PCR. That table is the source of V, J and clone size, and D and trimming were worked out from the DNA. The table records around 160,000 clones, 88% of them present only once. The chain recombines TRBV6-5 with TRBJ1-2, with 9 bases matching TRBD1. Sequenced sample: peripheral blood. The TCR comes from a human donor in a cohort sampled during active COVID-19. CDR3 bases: TGTGCCAGCAGCTCCCCGGGACAGGGCTATGGCTACACCTTC. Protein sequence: CASSSPGQGYGYTF.